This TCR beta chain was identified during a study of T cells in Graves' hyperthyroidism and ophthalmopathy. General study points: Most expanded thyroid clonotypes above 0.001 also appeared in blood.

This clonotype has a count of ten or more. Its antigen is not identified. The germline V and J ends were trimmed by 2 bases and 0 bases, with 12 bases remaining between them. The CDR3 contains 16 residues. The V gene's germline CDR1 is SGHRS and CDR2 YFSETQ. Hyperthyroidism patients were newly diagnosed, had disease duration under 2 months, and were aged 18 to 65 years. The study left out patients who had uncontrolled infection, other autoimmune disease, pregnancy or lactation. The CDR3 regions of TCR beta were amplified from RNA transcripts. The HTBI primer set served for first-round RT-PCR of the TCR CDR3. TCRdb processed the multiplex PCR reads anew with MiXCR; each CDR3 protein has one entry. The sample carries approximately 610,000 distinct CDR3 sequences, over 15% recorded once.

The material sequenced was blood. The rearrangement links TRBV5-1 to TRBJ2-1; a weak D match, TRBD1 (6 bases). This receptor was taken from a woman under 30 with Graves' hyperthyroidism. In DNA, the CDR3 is TGCGCCAGCAGCTTTTTGCAGGGGAGCTCCTACAATGAGCAGTTCTTC. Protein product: CASSFLQGSSYNEQFF.